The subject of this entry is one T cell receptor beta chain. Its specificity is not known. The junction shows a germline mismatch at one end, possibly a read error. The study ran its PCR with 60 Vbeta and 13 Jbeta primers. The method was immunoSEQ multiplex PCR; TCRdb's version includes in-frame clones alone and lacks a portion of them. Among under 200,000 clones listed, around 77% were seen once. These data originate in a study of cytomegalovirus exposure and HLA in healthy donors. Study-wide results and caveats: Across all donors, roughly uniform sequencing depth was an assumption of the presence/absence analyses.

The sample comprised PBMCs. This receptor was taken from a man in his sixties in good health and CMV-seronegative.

DNA of the CDR3: TGTGCTAGCAGCTTCGGACAGGCTAATGAAAAACTGTTTTTT. Residues: CASSFGQANEKLFF. The chain carries TRBV7-7 and TRBJ1-4; 7 bases fit TRBD1. The germline V gene has CDR1 SSHAT and CDR2 FNYEAQ (reference sequence). The CDR3 runs 14 residues. The full variable domain, its missing parts supplied by reference TRBV7-7 and TRBJ1-4, is GAGVSQSPRYKVTKRGQDVTLRCDPISSHATLYWYQQALGQGPEFLTYFNYEAQPDKSGLPSDRFSAERPEGSISTLTIQRTEQRDSAMYRCASSFGQANEKLFFGSGTQLSVL.